These T cell receptor beta chains were read from a single sample in a study of T cell changes during pregnancy in multiple sclerosis. Clones were sequenced by immunoSEQ multiplex PCR, and TCRdb holds only the in-frame ones, with some missing. In the table there are around 57,000 clones, 80% to 90% of which are singletons. This sample comprised peripheral blood, obtained in the first trimester of pregnancy. The receptor set was obtained from a female donor with multiple sclerosis, enrolled in a pregnancy study. CDR3s include the opening cysteine and the closing phenylalanine or tryptophan. A D gene is named only where the DNA matches it firmly. Size is stated for part of the rows, as once, few or many counts, or as a class when the clone is expanded.

V gene: TRBV7-2
D gene: TRBD2
clone size: .
J gene: TRBJ2-3
CDR3 protein: CASRGLAGGTDTQYF
CDR3 DNA: TGTGCCAGCAGGGGACTAGCAGGGGGCACAGATACGCAGTATTTT

V gene: TRBV6-6
D gene: .
clone size: .
J gene: TRBJ1-1
CDR3 protein: CASRPGWGESWAFF
CDR3 DNA: TGTGCCAGCAGACCTGGATGGGGGGAAAGTTGGGCTTTCTTT

V gene: TRBV11-3
D gene: .
clone size: .
J gene: TRBJ2-1
CDR3 protein: CASSSPTGYNEQFF
CDR3 DNA: TGTGCCAGCAGCTCTCCGACAGGTTACAATGAGCAGTTCTTC

V gene: TRBV10-3
D gene: TRBD1
clone size: .
J gene: TRBJ1-2
CDR3 protein: CAISILQGDGYTF
CDR3 DNA: TGTGCCATCAGTATTCTACAGGGGGATGGCTACACCTTC

V gene: TRBV4-1
D gene: .
clone size: .
J gene: TRBJ1-5
CDR3 protein: CASSQDLQKNQPQHF
CDR3 DNA: TGCGCCAGCAGCCAAGATTTGCAGAAAAATCAGCCCCAGCATTTT

V gene: TRBV11-3
D gene: .
clone size: .
J gene: TRBJ2-3
CDR3 protein: CASSFGYSTDTQYF
CDR3 DNA: TGTGCCAGCAGCTTCGGTTATTCCACAGATACGCAGTATTTT

V gene: TRBV7-9
D gene: .
clone size: .
J gene: TRBJ1-5
CDR3 protein: CASSGAGGGFSNQPQHF
CDR3 DNA: TGTGCCAGCAGCGGTGCGGGAGGGGGATTTAGCAATCAGCCCCAGCATTTT

V gene: TRBV6-5
D gene: .
clone size: .
J gene: TRBJ1-1
CDR3 protein: CASSYSSGRNTEAFF
CDR3 DNA: TGTGCCAGCAGTTACTCGAGTGGTAGGAACACTGAAGCTTTCTTT

V gene: TRBV19
D gene: .
clone size: once
J gene: TRBJ1-5
CDR3 protein: CASIKAGAAQPQHF
CDR3 DNA: TGTGCCAGTATTAAGGCGGGGGCGGCCCAGCCCCAGCATTTT

V gene: TRBV5-6
D gene: .
clone size: .
J gene: TRBJ2-5
CDR3 protein: CASSIRRGQETQYF
CDR3 DNA: TGTGCCAGCAGCATACGGCGAGGGCAAGAGACCCAGTACTTC

V gene: TRBV10-3
D gene: TRBD2
clone size: .
J gene: TRBJ2-3
CDR3 protein: CAIKLAGGDTQYF
CDR3 DNA: TGTGCCATCAAACTAGCGGGAGGAGATACGCAGTATTTT

V gene: TRBV5-1
D gene: TRBD2
clone size: .
J gene: TRBJ2-3
CDR3 protein: CASSPPGLAGGTDTQYF
CDR3 DNA: TGCGCCAGCAGCCCCCCGGGACTAGCGGGCGGGACAGATACGCAGTATTTT

V gene: TRBV6-4
D gene: .
clone size: .
J gene: TRBJ2-1
CDR3 protein: CASSDDGGYNEQFF
CDR3 DNA: TGTGCCAGCAGTGACGACGGGGGCTACAATGAGCAGTTCTTC

V gene: TRBV9
D gene: TRBD1
clone size: .
J gene: TRBJ2-1
CDR3 protein: CASRRTGAYNEQFF
CDR3 DNA: TGTGCCAGCAGAAGGACAGGGGCCTACAATGAGCAGTTCTTC

V gene: TRBV9
D gene: .
clone size: .
J gene: TRBJ2-7
CDR3 protein: CASSVEGLSYEQYF
CDR3 DNA: TGTGCCAGCAGCGTAGAGGGACTCTCCTACGAGCAGTACTTC

V gene: TRBV6-5
D gene: .
clone size: .
J gene: TRBJ1-1
CDR3 protein: CASSYSRSGDTEAFF
CDR3 DNA: TGTGCCAGCAGTTACTCGAGGTCAGGGGACACTGAAGCTTTCTTT

V gene: TRBV6-5
D gene: .
clone size: .
J gene: TRBJ2-7
CDR3 protein: CASSYGQPETHEQYF
CDR3 DNA: TGTGCCAGCAGTTATGGACAGCCTGAAACTCACGAGCAGTACTTC

V gene: TRBV6-1
D gene: .
clone size: .
J gene: TRBJ1-1
CDR3 protein: CASSAAWGLQDTEAFF
CDR3 DNA: TGTGCCAGCAGTGCCGCGTGGGGACTCCAGGACACTGAAGCTTTCTTT

V gene: TRBV7-6
D gene: TRBD1
clone size: .
J gene: TRBJ2-5
CDR3 protein: CASIRTSGQGSETQYF
CDR3 DNA: TGTGCCAGCATCCGTACCTCGGGACAGGGGTCCGAGACCCAGTACTTC

V gene: TRBV27
D gene: .
clone size: once
J gene: TRBJ1-1
CDR3 protein: CASSGGRGFTEAFF
CDR3 DNA: TGTGCCAGCAGCGGAGGGAGGGGGTTCACTGAAGCTTTCTTT

V gene: TRBV7-2
D gene: .
clone size: .
J gene: TRBJ1-5
CDR3 protein: CASSPRGDIKPQHF
CDR3 DNA: TGTGCCAGCAGCCCCAGGGGCGACATCAAGCCCCAGCATTTT

V gene: TRBV7-9
D gene: TRBD2
clone size: once
J gene: TRBJ2-7
CDR3 protein: CASSQSGGATYEQYF
CDR3 DNA: TGTGCCAGCAGCCAAAGCGGGGGGGCCACCTACGAGCAGTACTTC

V gene: TRBV5-1
D gene: TRBD2
clone size: .
J gene: TRBJ2-5
CDR3 protein: CASSSGGDSWETQYF
CDR3 DNA: TGCGCCAGCAGTTCGGGGGGGGATTCCTGGGAGACCCAGTACTTC

V gene: TRBV29-1
D gene: .
clone size: .
J gene: TRBJ2-7
CDR3 protein: CSVALGGTVHF
CDR3 DNA: TGCAGCGTCGCTTTGGGGGGAACCGTCCACTTC

V gene: TRBV4-2
D gene: .
clone size: .
J gene: TRBJ2-7
CDR3 protein: CASSQVSGVTYEQYF
CDR3 DNA: TGTGCCAGCAGCCAAGTATCAGGGGTCACCTACGAGCAGTACTTC

V gene: TRBV7-4
D gene: .
clone size: .
J gene: TRBJ1-4
CDR3 protein: CASSLTLAAINEKLFF
CDR3 DNA: TGTGCCAGCAGCTTAACGTTGGCAGCGATTAATGAAAAACTGTTTTTT

V gene: TRBV7-8
D gene: .
clone size: .
J gene: TRBJ1-2
CDR3 protein: CASSPEGNNYGYTF
CDR3 DNA: TGTGCCAGCAGCCCAGAGGGTAACAACTATGGCTACACCTTC

V gene: TRBV4-3
D gene: .
clone size: .
J gene: TRBJ1-1
CDR3 protein: CASSQNHGDTEAFF
CDR3 DNA: TGCGCCAGCAGCCAAAACCACGGGGACACTGAAGCTTTCTTT

V gene: TRBV6-5
D gene: .
clone size: .
J gene: TRBJ2-3
CDR3 protein: CASSPNSDTQYF
CDR3 DNA: TGTGCCAGCAGTCCTAACTCAGATACGCAGTATTTT

V gene: TRBV29-1
D gene: .
clone size: .
J gene: TRBJ2-5
CDR3 protein: CSVGDLTGHGETQYF
CDR3 DNA: TGCAGCGTTGGGGATCTTACAGGGCACGGAGAGACCCAGTACTTC

V gene: TRBV5-1
D gene: TRBD1
clone size: .
J gene: TRBJ2-3
CDR3 protein: CASSSLTGEDTQYF
CDR3 DNA: TGCGCCAGCAGCTCCCTCACAGGGGAAGATACGCAGTATTTT

V gene: TRBV7-2
D gene: TRBD1
clone size: .
J gene: TRBJ2-7
CDR3 protein: CASSPHGGTGLEQYF
CDR3 DNA: TGTGCCAGCAGCCCCCACGGCGGGACAGGGTTAGAGCAGTACTTC

V gene: TRBV7-3
D gene: .
clone size: .
J gene: TRBJ2-2
CDR3 protein: CASSLTLGTTGELFF
CDR3 DNA: TGTGCCAGCAGCTTAACGTTGGGCACCACCGGGGAGCTGTTTTTT

V gene: TRBV5-1
D gene: .
clone size: .
J gene: TRBJ1-1
CDR3 protein: CASSFGGDEAFF
CDR3 DNA: TGCGCCAGCAGCTTCGGAGGTGATGAAGCTTTCTTT

V gene: TRBV6-5
D gene: TRBD1
clone size: .
J gene: TRBJ2-5
CDR3 protein: CASSYSQGVRETQYF
CDR3 DNA: TGTGCCAGCAGTTACTCTCAGGGGGTGCGGGAGACCCAGTACTTC

V gene: TRBV19
D gene: TRBD1
clone size: .
J gene: TRBJ1-2
CDR3 protein: CASSIGPGGWYGYTF
CDR3 DNA: TGTGCCAGTAGTATAGGGCCAGGGGGCTGGTATGGCTACACCTTC

V gene: TRBV5-1
D gene: TRBD2
clone size: .
J gene: TRBJ2-1
CDR3 protein: CASTNTPVGSGSGEQFF
CDR3 DNA: TGCGCCAGCACCAACACCCCAGTAGGTAGCGGGAGTGGGGAGCAGTTCTTC

V gene: TRBV30
D gene: .
clone size: .
J gene: TRBJ2-1
CDR3 protein: CAFQGGLGSYNEQFF
CDR3 DNA: TGTGCCTTCCAGGGGGGTTTGGGGTCCTACAATGAGCAGTTCTTC

V gene: TRBV6-5
D gene: .
clone size: .
J gene: TRBJ2-3
CDR3 protein: CASSYSSTPDTQYF
CDR3 DNA: TGTGCCAGCAGTTACTCGAGTACCCCAGATACGCAGTATTTT

V gene: TRBV27
D gene: .
clone size: .
J gene: TRBJ2-1
CDR3 protein: CASRGGGLSSYNEQFF
CDR3 DNA: TGTGCCAGCAGGGGCGGGGGCCTTAGCTCCTACAATGAGCAGTTCTTC

V gene: TRBV7-3
D gene: TRBD1
clone size: .
J gene: TRBJ2-6
CDR3 protein: CASSAGGAGANVLTF
CDR3 DNA: TGTGCCAGCAGCGCAGGGGGCGCTGGGGCCAACGTCCTGACTTTC

V gene: TRBV2
D gene: TRBD1
clone size: .
J gene: TRBJ2-5
CDR3 protein: CASSQGQGSGETQYF
CDR3 DNA: TGTGCCAGCAGCCAGGGACAGGGCTCTGGAGAGACCCAGTACTTC

V gene: TRBV27
D gene: TRBD1
clone size: .
J gene: TRBJ1-2
CDR3 protein: CASPGQGGVYGYTF
CDR3 DNA: TGTGCCAGCCCGGGACAGGGGGGAGTGTATGGCTACACCTTC

V gene: TRBV7-2
D gene: .
clone size: .
J gene: TRBJ2-2
CDR3 protein: CASSLASSLGELFF
CDR3 DNA: TGTGCCAGCAGCTTAGCCTCTAGTCTCGGGGAGCTGTTTTTT